The TCR beta chain under discussion was sequenced for a study of regulatory dendritic cells for organ transplantation. This CDR3 is built from 14 residues. Losses at the gene ends were 5 bases for V and 2 bases for J; bases not matched to a gene: 2. Germline-derived CDR1 and CDR2 are SGHAT and FQDESV (reference sequence). TCRdb's table, derived via immunoSEQ multiplex PCR, lists solely in-frame clones and lacks some. The table includes 30,000 to 45,000 clones, 75% to 95% detected once. CD4+ or CD8+ T cells were sorted as naive CD45RA+ or memory CD45RO+. Details on this clone: Its antigen is not identified.

Findings and limits, study-wide: Among resting subsets, memory CD8+ cells contained the most alloreactive clonotypes.

This sequence originates from a human donor in good health. Sequences were obtained from naive CD8+ T cells from blood. The subset was: CD45RA+ naive T cells. The V gene is TRBV11-1, the J gene TRBJ2-1; TRBD2 matches 8 bases. The CDR3 protein is CASSTGGPYNEQFF. CDR3 DNA: TGTGCCAGCAGCACGGGGGGGCCCTACAATGAGCAGTTCTTC.